This T cell receptor (beta chain) was identified during a study of radiotherapy plus CTLA-4 blockade in lung cancer. The CDR3 has 13 amino acids. General study results and limits: Early shifts in blood T cell clones, with interferon-beta, reportedly predicted response best. There was expansion of tumor-derived TCR clones in blood after radiotherapy plus ipilimumab.

Method: immunoSEQ multiplex PCR; TCRdb's copy keeps in-frame clones and lacks some. The table has 60,000 to 75,000 clones, approximately 76% seen once. This clone was seen more than once but under ten times. As yet, its antigen is unknown. The receptor was derived from a human donor with non-small cell lung cancer whose response to radiotherapy plus ipilimumab could not be evaluated. Some clones in this sample may be carry-over from other donors' samples. The rearrangement joins TRBV21-1 to TRBJ1-4. TRBV21-1 is deemed a pseudogene. This specimen was peripheral blood, taken from a patient treated with radiotherapy plus ipilimumab. The CDR3 region is CAGKVIEVEKLFF. The CDR3 DNA reads as TGTGCCGGAAAAGTTATAGAGGTTGAAAAACTGTTTTTT.